A selection of T cell receptor beta chains follows, all from one sample in a study of T cells after yellow fever vaccination. TCRdb used MiXCR to reprocess the 5' RACE reads, holding one entry per CDR3 protein. The table records tens of thousands of distinct CDR3 sequences, 7.4% of them present only once. This material consisted of CD8+ T cells sorted from PBMCs, taken 15 days after the yellow fever booster vaccination. The receptor source for this set is a man aged 25-40 years who received the YFV17D yellow fever vaccine. Each CDR3 is given with its conserved first and last residue. The D gene is left open where the match is weak. Some rows have no size entry. The others give once, few or many, or a class for an expanded clone.

TRBJ1-2 | TRBV28 | many | TRBD1 | CASRLDRAQGYTF | TGTGCCAGCAGGCTCGACAGGGCCCAAGGCTACACCTTC
TRBJ1-1 | TRBV5-1 | many | - | CASSVQVESTEAFF | TGCGCCAGCAGCGTTCAGGTAGAAAGCACTGAAGCTTTCTTT
TRBJ2-7 | TRBV15 | many | - | CATSRDFGTYEQYF | TGTGCCACCAGCAGAGATTTCGGGACCTACGAGCAGTACTTC
TRBJ2-1 | TRBV25-1 | many | - | CASSDSGSYNEQFF | TGTGCCAGCAGTGATAGCGGATCATACAATGAGCAGTTCTTC
TRBJ2-1 | TRBV6-5 | many | TRBD2 | CASSPRGLAGANEQFF | TGTGCCAGCAGTCCACGTGGACTAGCGGGAGCCAATGAGCAGTTCTTC
TRBJ2-7 | TRBV29-1 | many | - | CSVEVGEQYF | TGCAGCGTTGAAGTGGGTGAGCAGTACTTC
TRBJ2-5 | TRBV29-1 | many | - | CSVSLTIQETQYF | TGCAGCGTTTCCTTGACAATCCAAGAGACCCAGTACTTC
TRBJ1-1 | TRBV15 | many | - | CATSSKASDTEAFF | TGTGCCACCAGCAGCAAGGCTAGCGACACTGAAGCTTTCTTT
TRBJ2-3 | TRBV6-7 | many | TRBD1 | CASSADRGQDTQYF | TGTGCCAGCAGTGCGGACAGGGGACAAGATACGCAGTATTTT
TRBJ2-7 | TRBV5-6 | - | TRBD1 | CASSSGPGQGFEQYF | TGTGCCAGCAGCTCGGGGCCGGGACAGGGTTTCGAGCAGTACTTC
TRBJ2-7 | TRBV2 | many | - | CASKVSSYEQYF | TGTGCCAGCAAGGTCAGCTCCTACGAGCAGTACTTC
TRBJ2-3 | TRBV4-3 | many | TRBD2 | CASSPDLVIAGGPTDTQYF | TGCGCCAGCAGCCCCGACCTTGTTATAGCGGGAGGGCCTACAGATACGCAGTATTTT
TRBJ2-7 | TRBV20-1 | - | - | CSASGPRSSCYEQYF | TGCAGTGCTAGTGGGCCCAGAAGTAGCTGCTACGAGCAGTACTTC
TRBJ2-3 | TRBV6-4 | many | TRBD2 | CASSHSRLAGGPSTDTQYF | TGTGCCAGCAGTCATTCTCGACTAGCGGGAGGGCCTAGCACAGATACGCAGTATTTT